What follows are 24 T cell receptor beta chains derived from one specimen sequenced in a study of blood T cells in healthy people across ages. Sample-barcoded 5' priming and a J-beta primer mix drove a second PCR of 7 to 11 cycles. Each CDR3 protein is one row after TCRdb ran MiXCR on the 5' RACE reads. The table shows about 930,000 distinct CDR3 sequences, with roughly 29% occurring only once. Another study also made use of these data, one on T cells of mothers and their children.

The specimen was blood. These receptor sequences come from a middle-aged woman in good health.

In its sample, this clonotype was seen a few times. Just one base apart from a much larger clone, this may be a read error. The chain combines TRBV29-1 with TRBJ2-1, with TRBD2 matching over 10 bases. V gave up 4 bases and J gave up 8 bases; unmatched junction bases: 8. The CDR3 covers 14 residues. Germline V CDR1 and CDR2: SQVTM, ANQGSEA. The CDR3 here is CSVAVSGGTDEQFF. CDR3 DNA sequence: TGCAGCGTTGCCGTTAGCGGGGGGACCGATGAGCAGTTCTTC.

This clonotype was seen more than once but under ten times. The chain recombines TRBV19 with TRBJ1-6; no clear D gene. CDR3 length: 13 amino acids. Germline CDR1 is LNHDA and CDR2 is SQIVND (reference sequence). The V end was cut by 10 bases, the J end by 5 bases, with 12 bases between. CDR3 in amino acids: CATRLVDNSPLHF. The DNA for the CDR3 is TGTGCCACCCGACTAGTAGATAATTCACCCCTCCACTTT.

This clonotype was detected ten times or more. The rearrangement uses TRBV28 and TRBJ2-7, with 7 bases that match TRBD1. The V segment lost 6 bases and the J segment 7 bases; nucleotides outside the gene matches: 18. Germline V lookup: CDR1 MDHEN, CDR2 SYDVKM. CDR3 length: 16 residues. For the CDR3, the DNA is TGTGCCAGCAGCCCTCCCCAACGACAGGGAATAGAGGAGCAGTACTTC. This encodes CASSPPQRQGIEEQYF.

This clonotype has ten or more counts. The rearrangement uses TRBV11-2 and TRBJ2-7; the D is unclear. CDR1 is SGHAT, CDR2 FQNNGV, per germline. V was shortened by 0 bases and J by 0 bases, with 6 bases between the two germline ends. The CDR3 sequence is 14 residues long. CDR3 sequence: CASSLDPSSYEQYF. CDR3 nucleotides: TGTGCCAGCAGCTTAGATCCGTCCTCCTACGAGCAGTACTTC.

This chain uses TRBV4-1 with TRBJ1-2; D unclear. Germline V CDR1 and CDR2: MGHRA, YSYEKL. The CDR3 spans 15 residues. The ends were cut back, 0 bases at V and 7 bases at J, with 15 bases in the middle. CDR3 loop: CASSQDFDNLRGYTF. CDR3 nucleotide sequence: TGCGCCAGCAGCCAAGATTTCGACAACCTACGTGGCTACACCTTC.

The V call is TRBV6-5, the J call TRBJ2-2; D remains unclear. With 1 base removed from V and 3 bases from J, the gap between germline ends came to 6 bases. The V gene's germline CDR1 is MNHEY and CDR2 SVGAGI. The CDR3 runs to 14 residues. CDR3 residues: CASSYLADTGELFF. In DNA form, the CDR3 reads TGTGCCAGCAGTTACTTGGCGGACACCGGGGAGCTGTTTTTT.

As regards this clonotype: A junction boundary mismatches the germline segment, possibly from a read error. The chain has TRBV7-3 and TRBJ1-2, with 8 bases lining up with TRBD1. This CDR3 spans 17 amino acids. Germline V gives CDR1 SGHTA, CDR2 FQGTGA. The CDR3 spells CTSSQLRDRGSNYGYTF. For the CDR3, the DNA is TGTACCAGCAGCCAACTAAGAGACAGGGGATCCAACTATGGCTACACCTTC.

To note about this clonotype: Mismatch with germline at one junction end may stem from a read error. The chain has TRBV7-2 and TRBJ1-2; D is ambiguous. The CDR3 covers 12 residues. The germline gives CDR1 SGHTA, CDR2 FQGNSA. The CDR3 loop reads CASSPDIYGHTF. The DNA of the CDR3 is TGTGCCAGCAGCCCAGACATCTATGGCCACACCTTC.

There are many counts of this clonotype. DNA for the CDR3: TGTGCCAGCACGACTAGCGGCAACAATGAGCAGTTCTTC. It specifies CASTTSGNNEQFF. The chain is built from TRBV2 and TRBJ2-1, with 9 bases aligning to TRBD2. This CDR3 has 13 residues. V lost 7 bases, J lost 5 bases, and 3 bases stayed unmatched. Germline loops: CDR1 SNHLY, CDR2 FYNNEI.

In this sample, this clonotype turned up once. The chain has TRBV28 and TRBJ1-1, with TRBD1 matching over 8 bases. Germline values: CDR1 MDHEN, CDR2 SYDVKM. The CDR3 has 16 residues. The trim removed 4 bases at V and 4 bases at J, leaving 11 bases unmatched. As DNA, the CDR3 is TGTGCCAGCAGTTCCGCCGGGACAGGTCGTAGCACTGAAGCTTTCTTT. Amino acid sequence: CASSSAGTGRSTEAFF.

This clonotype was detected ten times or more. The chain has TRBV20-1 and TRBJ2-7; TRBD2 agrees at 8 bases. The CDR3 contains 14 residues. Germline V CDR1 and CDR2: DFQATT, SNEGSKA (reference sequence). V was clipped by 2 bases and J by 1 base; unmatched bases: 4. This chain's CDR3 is CSARRGGLSYEQYF. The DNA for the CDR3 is TGCAGTGCTAGACGCGGGGGGCTTTCCTACGAGCAGTACTTC.

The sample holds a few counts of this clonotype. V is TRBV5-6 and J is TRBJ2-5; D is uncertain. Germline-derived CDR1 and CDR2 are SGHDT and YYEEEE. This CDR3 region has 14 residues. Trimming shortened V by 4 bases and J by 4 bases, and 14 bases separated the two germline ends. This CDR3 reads CASSLVSPGETQYF. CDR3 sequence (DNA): TGTGCCAGCAGCCTGGTGAGCCCGGGAGAGACCCAGTACTTC. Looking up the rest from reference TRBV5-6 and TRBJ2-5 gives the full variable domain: DAGVTQSPTHLIKTRGQQVTLRCSPKSGHDTVSWYQQALGQGPQFIFQYYEEEERQRGNFPDRFSGHQFPNYSSELNVNALLLGDSALYLCASSLVSPGETQYFGPGTRLLVL.

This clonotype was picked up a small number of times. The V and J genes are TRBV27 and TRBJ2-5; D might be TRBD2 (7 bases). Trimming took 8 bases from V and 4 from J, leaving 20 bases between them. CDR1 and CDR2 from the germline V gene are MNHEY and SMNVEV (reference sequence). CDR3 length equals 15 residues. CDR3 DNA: TGTGCCAGCCCCTTGGGGGGGGGGGCCGGAGAGACCCAGTACTTC. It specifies CASPLGGGAGETQYF.

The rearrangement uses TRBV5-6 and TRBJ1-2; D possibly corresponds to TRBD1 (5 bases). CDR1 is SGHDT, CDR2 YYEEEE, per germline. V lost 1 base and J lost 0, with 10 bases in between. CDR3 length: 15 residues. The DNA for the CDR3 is TGTGCCAGCAGCTTGTCCCCAGGGACTAACTATGGCTACACCTTC. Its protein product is CASSLSPGTNYGYTF.

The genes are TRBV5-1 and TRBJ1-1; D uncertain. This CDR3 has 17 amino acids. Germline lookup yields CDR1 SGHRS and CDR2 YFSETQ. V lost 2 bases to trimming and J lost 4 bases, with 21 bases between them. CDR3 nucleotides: TGCGCCAGCAGCTTAATCAGCATCCCCACGATTAGCACTGAAGCTTTCTTT. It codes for CASSLISIPTISTEAFF. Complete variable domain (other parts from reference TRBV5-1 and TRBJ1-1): KAGVTQTPRYLIKTRGQQVTLSCSPISGHRSVSWYQQTPGQGLQFLFEYFSETQRNKGNFPGRFSGRQFSNSRSEMNVSTLELGDSALYLCASSLISIPTISTEAFFGQGTRLTVV.

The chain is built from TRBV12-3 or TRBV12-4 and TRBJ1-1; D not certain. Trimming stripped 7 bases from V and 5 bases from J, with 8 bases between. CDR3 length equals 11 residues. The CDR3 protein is CASNRLTEAFF. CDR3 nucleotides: TGTGCCAGCAACAGACTAACTGAAGCTTTCTTT.

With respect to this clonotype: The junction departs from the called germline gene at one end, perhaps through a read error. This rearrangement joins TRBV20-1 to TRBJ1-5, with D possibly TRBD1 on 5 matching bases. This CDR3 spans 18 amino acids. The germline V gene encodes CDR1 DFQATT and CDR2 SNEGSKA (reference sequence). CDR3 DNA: TGCAGTGCTAGAGATTGGCAGGGAGAAGGTGTAAGCAATCGGCCCCAGCATTTT. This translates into CSARDWQGEGVSNRPQHF.

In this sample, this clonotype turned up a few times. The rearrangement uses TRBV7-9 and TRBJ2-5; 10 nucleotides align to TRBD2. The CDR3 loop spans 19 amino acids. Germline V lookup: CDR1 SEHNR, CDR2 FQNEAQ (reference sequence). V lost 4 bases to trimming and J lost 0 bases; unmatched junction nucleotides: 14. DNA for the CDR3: TGTGCCAGCAGCTCTCCCGGATTAACTAGCGGGGAAAACCAAGAGACCCAGTACTTC. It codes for CASSSPGLTSGENQETQYF.

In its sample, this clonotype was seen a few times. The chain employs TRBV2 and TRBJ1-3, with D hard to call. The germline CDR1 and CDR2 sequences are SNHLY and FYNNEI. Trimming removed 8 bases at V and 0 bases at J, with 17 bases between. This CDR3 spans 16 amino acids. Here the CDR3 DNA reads TGTGCCAGCGGAGGATCGGGGTCCCGCTCTGGAAACACCATATATTTT. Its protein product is CASGGSGSRSGNTIYF. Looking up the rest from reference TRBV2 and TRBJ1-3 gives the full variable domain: EPEVTQTPSHQVTQMGQEVILRCVPISNHLYFYWYRQILGQKVEFLVSFYNNEISEKSEIFDDQFSVERPDGSNFTLKIRSTKLEDSAMYFCASGGSGSRSGNTIYFGEGSWLTVV.

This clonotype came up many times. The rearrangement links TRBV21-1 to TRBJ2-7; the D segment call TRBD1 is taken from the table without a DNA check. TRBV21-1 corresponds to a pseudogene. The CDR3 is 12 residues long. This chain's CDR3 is CASSKTGGEQYF. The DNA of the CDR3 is TGTGCCAGCAGCAAGACAGGGGGCGAGCAGTACTTC.

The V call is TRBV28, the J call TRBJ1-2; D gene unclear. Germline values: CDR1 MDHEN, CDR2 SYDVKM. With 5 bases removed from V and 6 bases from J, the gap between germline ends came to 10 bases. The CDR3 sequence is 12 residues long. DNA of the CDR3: TGTGCCAGCAGTACGCACAACCATGGCTACACCTTC. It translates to CASSTHNHGYTF.

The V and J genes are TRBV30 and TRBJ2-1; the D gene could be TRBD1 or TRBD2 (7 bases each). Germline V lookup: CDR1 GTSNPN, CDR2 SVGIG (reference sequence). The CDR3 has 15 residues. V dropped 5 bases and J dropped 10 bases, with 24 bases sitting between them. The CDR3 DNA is TGTGCCTGGTGGGAGGGGGCGGCCGGTTTGTGGGAGCAGTTCTTC. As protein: CAWWEGAAGLWEQFF.

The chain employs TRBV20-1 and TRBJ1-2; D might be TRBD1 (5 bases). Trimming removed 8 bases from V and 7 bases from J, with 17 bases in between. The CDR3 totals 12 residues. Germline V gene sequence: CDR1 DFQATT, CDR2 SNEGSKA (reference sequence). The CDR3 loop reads CSPLGGARGYTF. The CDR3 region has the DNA TGCAGTCCTCTGGGAGGGGCGCGTGGCTACACCTTC.

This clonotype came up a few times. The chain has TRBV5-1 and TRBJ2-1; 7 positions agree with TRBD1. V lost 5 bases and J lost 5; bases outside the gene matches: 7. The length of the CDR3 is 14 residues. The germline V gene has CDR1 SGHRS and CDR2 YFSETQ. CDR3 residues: CASRPTDRHNEQFF. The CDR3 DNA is TGCGCCAGCAGGCCGACGGACAGGCACAATGAGCAGTTCTTC.